This T cell receptor (beta chain) is from a study of blood T cells in healthy people across ages. The germline V and J ends were trimmed by 0 bases and 4 bases, with 6 bases remaining between them. Looked up from germline, CDR1 is LGHNA and CDR2 is YSLEER. There are 13 residues in the CDR3. A sample-barcoded 5' primer and a J-beta primer mix were used in a second PCR of about 7 to 12 cycles. TCRdb reprocessed the 5' RACE reads via MiXCR and lists one record per CDR3 protein. This sample has 850,000 to 1,100,000 distinct CDR3 sequences, with 30% to 40% found just once. The sample was blood. This sequence joins TRBV4-3 and TRBJ1-1; D is ambiguous. This receptor was taken from a man between 18 and 35 years old in good health. This CDR3 reads CASSQDLFTEAFF. The CDR3 DNA follows: TGCGCCAGCAGCCAAGATCTGTTCACTGAAGCTTTCTTT.